The next 5 T cell receptor beta chains were all read from a single sample in a study of cytomegalovirus exposure and HLA in healthy donors. It was with 60 Vbeta and 13 Jbeta primers that the PCR ran. Clones were sequenced by immunoSEQ multiplex PCR, and TCRdb holds only the in-frame ones, with some missing. The sample carries 100,000 to 150,000 clones, over 60% recorded once. The material sequenced was PBMCs. Receptors originate from a man between 25 and 39 years old in good health and CMV-seronegative.

This clone was seen once. This chain joins TRBV2 and TRBJ2-2, with 10 bases aligning to TRBD2. Trimming at V came to 2 bases and at J to 5 bases, leaving 17 bases not matched to a gene. The CDR3 covers 20 residues. The V gene's germline CDR1 is SNHLY and CDR2 FYNNEI. The CDR3 DNA is TGTGCCAGCAGTGAAATCCTTGGTCTAGCGGGAGTATTTGGGACCGGGGAGCTGTTTTTT. Its translation is CASSEILGLAGVFGTGELFF.

The V and J genes are TRBV27 and TRBJ2-5; TRBD2 might be the D (7 bases). The DNA matches TRBJ2-7 better at its end, which makes the J call doubtful. The CDR3 extends over 13 amino acids. Looked up from germline, CDR1 is MNHEY and CDR2 is SMNVEV (reference sequence). CDR3 sequence: CASSLRGAHEQYF. For the CDR3, the DNA is TGTGCCAGCAGTTTACGGGGGGCTCACGAGCAGTACTTC.

The chain is built from TRBV18 and TRBJ1-1; the match to TRBD1 covers 7 bases. In germline, CDR1 is KGHSH, CDR2 LQKENI. The J segment lost 1 base and the V segment lost 4 bases, leaving 15 bases of the junction unmatched. This CDR3 comprises 18 residues. DNA for the CDR3: TGTGCCAGCTCACTTAAACACGACGCCGGGACAGCGAACACTGAAGCTTTCTTT. Amino acid sequence: CASSLKHDAGTANTEAFF.

V is TRBV13 and J is TRBJ1-3, with D possibly matching TRBD1 (6 bases). Germline V gene sequence: CDR1 PRHDT, CDR2 FYEKMQ (reference sequence). The CDR3 loop spans 16 amino acids. The V and J ends lost 5 bases and 0 bases respectively, with 14 bases between them. The chain's CDR3 is CASSALGQYSGNTIYF. The CDR3 DNA follows: TGTGCCAGCAGCGCCTTAGGACAGTACTCTGGAAACACCATATATTTT.

This clone has just one count. The chain uses TRBV7-9 and TRBJ2-1; TRBD1 matches 9 bases. The CDR3 is 15 amino acids. From germline, CDR1 is SEHNR and CDR2 FQNEAQ (reference sequence). Trimming cost V 5 bases and J 5 bases; bases outside gene matches: 7. The DNA of the CDR3 is TGTGCCAGCAGCCGCCGGGGACAGGGAGACAATGAGCAGTTCTTC. It codes for CASSRRGQGDNEQFF.